The rows below give T cell receptor beta chains drawn from one sample of a study of OX40 agonist ivuxolimab in advanced cancers. Profiled with immunoSEQ multiplex PCR; TCRdb holds only in-frame clones, not every one. The sample has about 61,000 clones, roughly four fifths seen once. Material: CD4+ or CD8+ T cells sorted from blood, obtained in a trial of the OX40 agonist ivuxolimab. These receptors all come from an adult with an advanced solid tumor such as melanoma, head and neck, liver or kidney cancer. Both conserved end residues are part of each CDR3. D genes are given only for firm matches. Not every row has a clone size; where given, it reads once, few, many or a size class.

V gene: TRBV13
D gene: TRBD2
clone size: .
J gene: TRBJ2-2
CDR3 DNA: TGTGCCAGCAGCTTAGGCCTAGCGGGGTGGACCGGGGAGCTGTTTTTT
CDR3 protein: CASSLGLAGWTGELFF

V gene: TRBV5-6
D gene: TRBD2
clone size: .
J gene: TRBJ2-5
CDR3 DNA: TGTGCCAGCAGCTCTCGGGGGGGCCGGGAGACCCAGTACTTC
CDR3 protein: CASSSRGGRETQYF

V gene: TRBV12-5
D gene: TRBD2
clone size: .
J gene: TRBJ2-3
CDR3 DNA: TGTGCTAGTGCCCTCGGACTAGCGGGGGCCGGGGATACGCAGTATTTT
CDR3 protein: CASALGLAGAGDTQYF

V gene: TRBV19
D gene: TRBD2
clone size: .
J gene: TRBJ2-7
CDR3 DNA: TGTGCCTCGCGGGGGGGGACCTACGAGCAGTACTTC
CDR3 protein: CASRGGTYEQYF

V gene: TRBV7-6
D gene: .
clone size: .
J gene: TRBJ2-5
CDR3 DNA: TGTGCCAGCAGCTCAGGGGTGGCTGCCCTGCGGGAGACCCAGTACTTC
CDR3 protein: CASSSGVAALRETQYF

V gene: TRBV11-2
D gene: .
clone size: once
J gene: TRBJ2-5
CDR3 DNA: TGTGCCAGCACCGATTGGACGGGTGAAAAGTACTTC
CDR3 protein: CASTDWTGEKYF

V gene: TRBV11-3
D gene: TRBD2
clone size: .
J gene: TRBJ2-2
CDR3 DNA: TGTGCCAGCAGTTTTAGCGGGGGGGCCAGCGGGGAGCTGTTTTTT
CDR3 protein: CASSFSGGASGELFF

V gene: TRBV7-6
D gene: .
clone size: .
J gene: TRBJ2-2
CDR3 DNA: TGTGCCAGCAGCTTAGCGGGGTCAGGGCGGACCGGGGAGCTGTTTTTT
CDR3 protein: CASSLAGSGRTGELFF

V gene: TRBV7-7
D gene: .
clone size: .
J gene: TRBJ2-3
CDR3 DNA: TGTGCTAGCAGCTCCCGGACGGGAGATACGCAGTATTTT
CDR3 protein: CASSSRTGDTQYF

V gene: TRBV23-1
D gene: .
clone size: .
J gene: TRBJ2-5
CDR3 DNA: TGCGCCAGCAGTCAATCGCAGAGGCTAGTCCAAGAGACCCAGTACTTC
CDR3 protein: CASSQSQRLVQETQYF

V gene: TRBV7-2
D gene: TRBD1
clone size: .
J gene: TRBJ2-7
CDR3 DNA: TGTGCCAGCAGCGTCCCGGGACAGGGGTTCAACGAGCAGTACTTC
CDR3 protein: CASSVPGQGFNEQYF

V gene: TRBV30
D gene: .
clone size: .
J gene: TRBJ2-3
CDR3 DNA: TGTGCCTGGACTGTTTCAGCCGATACGCAGTATTTT
CDR3 protein: CAWTVSADTQYF

V gene: TRBV27
D gene: TRBD2
clone size: .
J gene: TRBJ2-3
CDR3 DNA: TGTGCCAGCAGCGCCTCTGGCGGGGGGGCGGTCACAGATACGCAGTATTTT
CDR3 protein: CASSASGGGAVTDTQYF

V gene: TRBV9
D gene: TRBD1
clone size: .
J gene: TRBJ2-1
CDR3 DNA: TGTGCCAGCAGCATCATGACAGGGACCAATGAGCAGTTCTTC
CDR3 protein: CASSIMTGTNEQFF

V gene: TRBV30
D gene: .
clone size: once
J gene: TRBJ2-7
CDR3 DNA: TGTGCCTGGAGTCAGGGGGGTTACGAGCAGTACTTC
CDR3 protein: CAWSQGGYEQYF

V gene: TRBV11-2
D gene: .
clone size: .
J gene: TRBJ2-4
CDR3 DNA: TGTGCCAGCAGTCCCTTGGCCGGTGGGGGGGCCAAAAACATTCAGTACTTC
CDR3 protein: CASSPLAGGGAKNIQYF

V gene: TRBV5-1
D gene: .
clone size: .
J gene: TRBJ2-5
CDR3 DNA: TGCGCCAGCAGTAACAATCAAGAGACCCAGTACTTC
CDR3 protein: CASSNNQETQYF

V gene: TRBV7-2
D gene: .
clone size: .
J gene: TRBJ2-7
CDR3 DNA: TGTGCCAGCAGCCTAGGGGGGGTGGGCTTCACGTACGAGCAGTACTTC
CDR3 protein: CASSLGGVGFTYEQYF

V gene: TRBV7-2
D gene: .
clone size: .
J gene: TRBJ2-5
CDR3 DNA: TGTGCCAGCAGCTTAGGCCGAGGTAGTAAGACCCAGTACTTC
CDR3 protein: CASSLGRGSKTQYF

V gene: TRBV27
D gene: .
clone size: .
J gene: TRBJ2-7
CDR3 DNA: TGTGCCAGCAGTTCACACGGCGCAGCTCAATACGAGCAGTACTTC
CDR3 protein: CASSSHGAAQYEQYF

V gene: TRBV6-1
D gene: TRBD1
clone size: once
J gene: TRBJ2-7
CDR3 DNA: TGTGCCAGCAGTGAAGCAGAGTGGGACAGGTTCTCCTACGAGCAGTACTTC
CDR3 protein: CASSEAEWDRFSYEQYF

V gene: TRBV28
D gene: .
clone size: few
J gene: TRBJ2-7
CDR3 DNA: TGTGCCAGCAGTTTATGGGGTACCCACGAGCAGTACTTC
CDR3 protein: CASSLWGTHEQYF